This is a list of T cell receptor beta chains from one sample in a study of PD-1 blockade in mismatch repair-deficient tumors. Measured with immunoSEQ multiplex PCR; TCRdb has only the in-frame clones, and not every one. Of approximately 15,000 clones listed, 65% to 90% are singletons. The sample here was PBMCs, taken less than 15 weeks after starting pembrolizumab. These receptors came from an adult with mismatch repair-deficient cancer. The CDR3 runs from the conserved cysteine through the conserved F or W. Each record gives: D gene, V gene, J gene, clone size, CDR3 protein, CDR3 DNA. The D gene is left open where the match is weak. Only some rows state a clone size, as once, few, many or a class for expanded clones.

d_call: -
v_call: TRBV6-6
j_call: TRBJ1-2
clone_size: -
cdr3_aa: CASSYNQDYGYTF
cdr3_nt: TGTGCCAGCAGTTATAATCAGGACTATGGCTACACCTTC

d_call: TRBD1
v_call: TRBV28
j_call: TRBJ1-3
clone_size: -
cdr3_aa: CASRARQGRDTIYF
cdr3_nt: TGTGCCAGCAGGGCGCGACAGGGTAGGGACACCATATATTTT

d_call: -
v_call: TRBV6-5
j_call: TRBJ2-4
clone_size: -
cdr3_aa: CASRAGGSKNIQYF
cdr3_nt: TGTGCCAGCAGGGCCGGAGGCAGCAAAAACATTCAGTACTTC

d_call: TRBD2
v_call: TRBV28
j_call: TRBJ2-1
clone_size: -
cdr3_aa: CASSGTLAGGPREQFF
cdr3_nt: TGTGCCAGCAGTGGGACCCTAGCGGGAGGGCCCCGTGAGCAGTTCTTC

d_call: -
v_call: TRBV18
j_call: TRBJ2-3
clone_size: -
cdr3_aa: CASSPPREDTQYF
cdr3_nt: TGTGCCAGCTCACCACCCAGGGAAGATACGCAGTATTTT

d_call: TRBD1
v_call: TRBV23-1
j_call: TRBJ1-2
clone_size: -
cdr3_aa: CASRTGTAHYGYTF
cdr3_nt: TGCGCCAGCAGGACCGGGACAGCACACTATGGCTACACCTTC

d_call: -
v_call: TRBV20-1
j_call: TRBJ2-7
clone_size: -
cdr3_aa: CSAWTTYEQYF
cdr3_nt: TGCAGTGCTTGGACTACCTACGAGCAGTACTTC

d_call: TRBD1
v_call: TRBV19
j_call: TRBJ1-1
clone_size: -
cdr3_aa: CASSAGDRGTLAEAFF
cdr3_nt: TGTGCCAGTAGTGCTGGGGACAGGGGGACTTTGGCTGAAGCTTTCTTT

d_call: -
v_call: TRBV10-3
j_call: TRBJ1-2
clone_size: once
cdr3_aa: CAISETGTYGYTF
cdr3_nt: TGTGCCATCAGTGAGACAGGGACCTATGGCTACACCTTC

d_call: -
v_call: TRBV30
j_call: TRBJ1-4
clone_size: -
cdr3_aa: CAWSVTSTNEKLFF
cdr3_nt: TGTGCCTGGAGTGTAACTTCAACTAATGAAAAACTGTTTTTT

d_call: TRBD2
v_call: TRBV4-1
j_call: TRBJ2-1
clone_size: -
cdr3_aa: CASRTGLAGTSHNEQFF
cdr3_nt: TGCGCCAGCAGAACGGGACTAGCGGGGACATCGCACAATGAGCAGTTCTTC

d_call: -
v_call: TRBV12-5
j_call: TRBJ1-4
clone_size: -
cdr3_aa: CASGLGSGDSEKLFF
cdr3_nt: TGTGCTAGTGGCCTTGGATCAGGGGATAGCGAAAAACTGTTTTTT

d_call: TRBD1
v_call: TRBV5-1
j_call: TRBJ2-7
clone_size: few
cdr3_aa: CASETGQGLHEQYF
cdr3_nt: TGCGCCAGCGAAACGGGACAGGGATTACACGAGCAGTACTTC

d_call: TRBD1
v_call: TRBV7-8
j_call: TRBJ1-5
clone_size: -
cdr3_aa: CASSLAVVYRGPQPQHF
cdr3_nt: TGTGCCAGCAGCTTAGCAGTGGTTTACAGGGGGCCTCAGCCCCAGCATTTT

d_call: TRBD1
v_call: TRBV28
j_call: TRBJ1-1
clone_size: once
cdr3_aa: CASRSGGTEAFF
cdr3_nt: TGTGCCAGCAGATCAGGGGGGACTGAAGCTTTCTTT

d_call: TRBD1
v_call: TRBV18
j_call: TRBJ1-4
clone_size: -
cdr3_aa: CASSVTQGATNEKLFF
cdr3_nt: TGTGCCAGCTCAGTCACCCAGGGGGCGACTAATGAAAAACTGTTTTTT

d_call: -
v_call: TRBV5-1
j_call: TRBJ1-6
clone_size: few
cdr3_aa: CASSLVRGSNSPLHF
cdr3_nt: TGCGCCAGCAGCTTGGTCAGGGGCAGTAATTCACCCCTCCACTTT

d_call: -
v_call: TRBV18
j_call: TRBJ1-6
clone_size: -
cdr3_aa: CASSPPQANSPLHF
cdr3_nt: TGTGCCAGCTCACCACCCCAGGCAAATTCACCCCTCCACTTT

d_call: -
v_call: TRBV18
j_call: TRBJ1-1
clone_size: once
cdr3_aa: CASSWGSRGSNTEAFF
cdr3_nt: TGTGCCAGCTCATGGGGGAGCAGGGGATCTAACACTGAAGCTTTCTTT

d_call: TRBD1
v_call: TRBV30
j_call: TRBJ2-5
clone_size: -
cdr3_aa: CAWDRAPETQYF
cdr3_nt: TGTGCCTGGGACAGGGCCCCAGAGACCCAGTACTTC

d_call: -
v_call: TRBV9
j_call: TRBJ2-3
clone_size: -
cdr3_aa: CASSATALPTDTQYF
cdr3_nt: TGTGCCAGCAGCGCCACAGCCCTTCCCACAGATACGCAGTATTTT

d_call: TRBD1
v_call: TRBV19
j_call: TRBJ1-5
clone_size: -
cdr3_aa: CASSPWTGGNPYSNQPQHF
cdr3_nt: TGTGCCAGTAGTCCTTGGACAGGGGGCAACCCCTATAGCAATCAGCCCCAGCATTTT

d_call: -
v_call: TRBV29-1
j_call: TRBJ2-5
clone_size: -
cdr3_aa: CSVERQETQYF
cdr3_nt: TGCAGCGTTGAGAGGCAAGAGACCCAGTACTTC

d_call: -
v_call: TRBV18
j_call: TRBJ2-5
clone_size: -
cdr3_aa: CASSLLGAVSETQYF
cdr3_nt: TGTGCCAGCTCCTTACTTGGGGCAGTTTCAGAGACCCAGTACTTC

d_call: TRBD2
v_call: TRBV27
j_call: TRBJ2-7
clone_size: few
cdr3_aa: CASSFTGPREGYEQYF
cdr3_nt: TGTGCCAGCAGTTTTACAGGTCCCCGGGAGGGCTACGAGCAGTACTTC

d_call: TRBD1
v_call: TRBV4-1
j_call: TRBJ2-7
clone_size: -
cdr3_aa: CASSHPAGGELVSYF
cdr3_nt: TGCGCCAGCAGCCACCCGGCAGGGGGCGAGTTGGTGTCGTACTTC

d_call: -
v_call: TRBV28
j_call: TRBJ2-2
clone_size: -
cdr3_aa: CASSFFGVLVSTGELFF
cdr3_nt: TGTGCCAGCAGTTTTTTTGGGGTACTAGTGAGTACCGGGGAGCTGTTTTTT

d_call: TRBD1
v_call: TRBV6-1
j_call: TRBJ1-2
clone_size: -
cdr3_aa: CASSEQGAGGYTF
cdr3_nt: TGTGCCAGCAGTGAACAGGGGGCTGGTGGCTACACCTTC

d_call: TRBD1
v_call: TRBV28
j_call: TRBJ1-2
clone_size: -
cdr3_aa: CASSLPGTGGYTF
cdr3_nt: TGTGCCAGCAGTCTCCCGGGGACAGGTGGCTACACCTTC

d_call: -
v_call: TRBV6-5
j_call: TRBJ2-7
clone_size: few
cdr3_aa: CASSLKSTSYEQYF
cdr3_nt: TGTGCCAGCAGTTTAAAGAGTACGTCCTACGAGCAGTACTTC

d_call: -
v_call: TRBV29-1
j_call: TRBJ1-2
clone_size: -
cdr3_aa: CSVEAGRYGYTF
cdr3_nt: TGCAGCGTTGAAGCAGGGCGCTATGGCTACACCTTC

d_call: -
v_call: TRBV10-1
j_call: TRBJ2-3
clone_size: -
cdr3_aa: CASSSIVGRTDTQYF
cdr3_nt: TGCGCCAGCAGCTCCATAGTGGGCCGTACAGATACGCAGTATTTT

d_call: -
v_call: TRBV5-1
j_call: TRBJ2-5
clone_size: -
cdr3_aa: CASSYSEETQYF
cdr3_nt: TGCGCCAGCAGCTATTCCGAAGAGACCCAGTACTTC

d_call: TRBD2
v_call: TRBV11-3
j_call: TRBJ2-1
clone_size: -
cdr3_aa: CASSFTSGSYNEQFF
cdr3_nt: TGTGCCAGCAGCTTCACTAGCGGGAGTTACAATGAGCAGTTCTTC

d_call: -
v_call: TRBV30
j_call: TRBJ1-2
clone_size: -
cdr3_aa: CAWSPNLNYGYTF
cdr3_nt: TGTGCCTGGAGCCCTAACCTAAACTATGGCTACACCTTC

d_call: -
v_call: TRBV20-1
j_call: TRBJ2-1
clone_size: once
cdr3_aa: CSARTYNEQFF
cdr3_nt: TGCAGTGCTAGGACTTACAATGAGCAGTTCTTC

d_call: -
v_call: TRBV5-1
j_call: TRBJ1-2
clone_size: once
cdr3_aa: CASSSVLQGTSNYGYTF
cdr3_nt: TGCGCCAGCAGCTCCGTACTGCAGGGAACATCTAACTATGGCTACACCTTC

d_call: -
v_call: TRBV7-8
j_call: TRBJ1-2
clone_size: -
cdr3_aa: CASTPGSNYGYTF
cdr3_nt: TGTGCCAGCACCCCTGGCTCTAACTATGGCTACACCTTC

d_call: -
v_call: TRBV6-5
j_call: TRBJ2-7
clone_size: -
cdr3_aa: CASSYGVEQYF
cdr3_nt: TGTGCCAGCAGTTATGGAGTCGAGCAGTACTTC

d_call: TRBD1
v_call: TRBV6-6
j_call: TRBJ2-7
clone_size: -
cdr3_aa: CASRSTGVHSYEQYF
cdr3_nt: TGTGCCAGCAGATCAACAGGGGTTCACTCCTACGAGCAGTACTTC